This entry concerns a single TCR beta chain. The target antigen is unknown. The entry originates in a study of a mutant IDH1 vaccine in newly diagnosed glioma. This table comes from immunoSEQ multiplex PCR, and its TCRdb copy is limited to in-frame clones, with some not included. The sample lists roughly 51,000 clones; around 80% were seen once. As for time point: week 23, last vaccination. Vaccination comprised doses that each held 300 ug of mutant IDH1 20-mer peptide, plus topical imiquimod. There were new WHO grade 3 or 4 astrocytomas in the donors, and these were IDH1-mutant and ATRX-lost. The sample consisted of PBMCs, taken from a glioma patient whose treatment included an IDH1 peptide vaccine. This sequence was found in a woman aged 40 to 50 with glioma. Some clones in this sample may be carry-over from other donors' samples.

CDR3 in amino acids: CSVVRTSGGADTQYF. The DNA for the CDR3 is TGCAGCGTTGTGAGGACTAGCGGGGGGGCAGATACGCAGTATTTT. The V call is TRBV29-1, the J call TRBJ2-3, with TRBD2 matching 15 bases. The trim removed 4 bases at V and 4 bases at J, leaving 3 bases unmatched. The germline gives CDR1 SQVTM, CDR2 ANQGSEA. The CDR3 is 15 amino acids.